The 9 T cell receptor beta chains listed next were all sequenced from one sample in a study of blood T cell repertoires in COVID-19 (dated by TCRdb to the early 2020s). Receptors were amplified or captured by the immunoSEQ multiplex PCR assay. The immuneACCESS repertoire file appears here via TCRdb, limited to in-frame rearrangements. These files lack a portion of the clones; in checked studies, under half of the deficit traces to unresolved V genes, and the cause of the others is not known. The sample table holds 90,000 to 120,000 clones, of which around 85% were seen once. Less than 3.5% of the sample is in the top ten clones. Sequenced material: PBMCs or T cells enriched from blood (not recorded which). The receptors here all came from a woman in her forties or fifties who had recovered from COVID-19.

The genes are TRBV3-1 (or the pseudogene TRBV3-2) and TRBJ2-5, with 12 positions matching TRBD2. The CDR3 is made up of 14 amino acids. J lost 5 bases, V lost 4 bases, and 2 bases had no gene match. Looked up from germline, CDR1 is LGHDT and CDR2 is YNNKEL (reference sequence). The CDR3 is CASSLGTSGETQYF. In DNA form, the CDR3 reads TGTGCCAGCAGCCTTGGGACTAGCGGGGAGACCCAGTACTTC.

The V gene is TRBV12-3 or TRBV12-4, the J gene TRBJ2-4; a possible D gene is TRBD1 (7 bases). This CDR3 is 12 amino acids long. V lost 5 bases to trimming and J lost 8 bases, with 10 bases between them. Written as DNA, the CDR3 is TGTGCCAGCAGTCCCAGGGGGGACATTCAGTACTTC. It translates to CASSPRGDIQYF.

The rearrangement links TRBV5-4 to TRBJ2-5, with 12 bases that match TRBD1. Germline V lookup: CDR1 SGHNT, CDR2 YYREEE (reference sequence). This CDR3 region has 17 residues. The V and J ends lost 5 bases and 3 bases, in that order; junction bases with no gene match: 11. The CDR3 reads CASRMGQGATLKETQYF. The CDR3 bases are TGTGCCAGCAGAATGGGACAGGGGGCTACCCTAAAAGAGACCCAGTACTTC.

This rearrangement joins TRBV21-1 to TRBJ1-5; the table calls TRBD1, which could not be checked here. TRBV21-1 is a documented pseudogene. The CDR3 length is 17 residues. The CDR3 sequence is CASSKGPGTGGNQPQHF. CDR3 nucleotide sequence: TGTGCCAGCAGCAAAGGCCCCGGGACAGGGGGAAATCAGCCCCAGCATTTT.

The V gene is TRBV19, the J gene TRBJ2-3; maybe TRBD2 (5 bases). Trimming cost V 3 bases and J 1 base, with 14 bases left between them. Germline V lookup: CDR1 LNHDA, CDR2 SQIVND (reference sequence). The CDR3 is 16 residues long. CDR3 amino acids: CASSMVRAGGTDTQYF. CDR3 coding DNA: TGTGCCAGTAGTATGGTAAGGGCCGGGGGCACAGATACGCAGTATTTT.

The chain has TRBV30 and TRBJ1-4; D uncertain. Germline assignment: CDR1 GTSNPN and CDR2 SVGIG (reference sequence). The CDR3 is made up of 15 amino acids. Trimming took 0 bases from V and 3 from J, leaving 11 bases between them. The CDR3 loop is CAWSVRREANEKLFF. The CDR3 DNA reads as TGTGCCTGGAGTGTACGGAGGGAAGCTAATGAAAAACTGTTTTTT.

V gene TRBV5-1 combines with J gene TRBJ2-1; 7 nucleotides match TRBD2. The J segment lost 0 bases and the V segment lost 2 bases, leaving 8 bases of the junction unmatched. The CDR3 is 17 amino acids. The germline V gene has CDR1 SGHRS and CDR2 YFSETQ. Written as DNA, the CDR3 is TGCGCCAGCAGCTTAGTCATCGGGGGGTCCTCCTACAATGAGCAGTTCTTC. It yields the protein CASSLVIGGSSYNEQFF.

The J gene is TRBJ2-3, the V gene TRBV2; tentatively, D is TRBD1 (6 bases). The germline gives CDR1 SNHLY, CDR2 FYNNEI. CDR3 length: 17 residues. V lost 0 bases and J lost 1, with 14 bases in between. The CDR3 is CASSEAQGTTRTDTQYF. In nucleotides, the CDR3 is TGTGCCAGCAGTGAAGCGCAGGGGACAACACGCACAGATACGCAGTATTTT.

This clone turned up a few times. The chain carries TRBV5-1 and TRBJ1-6, with D perhaps matching TRBD1 (6 bases). CDR3 length equals 19 residues. The germline CDR1 and CDR2 sequences are SGHRS and YFSETQ. V lost 4 bases and J 3 bases, leaving 23 bases between the germline ends. The CDR3: CASSLDVQGEKNYNSPLHF. In DNA, the CDR3 is TGCGCCAGCAGCCTGGACGTACAGGGAGAGAAAAACTATAATTCACCCCTCCACTTT.